The sequence of this TCR beta chain was determined in a study of response to subunit inactivated influenza vaccine. TCRdb re-derived calls from the RT-PCR reads in MiXCR, one entry per CDR3 protein. The profile shows 450,000 to 550,000 distinct CDR3 sequences, roughly 25% of them singletons. CDR1 is MNHEY and CDR2 is SVGEGT in the germline V gene. V dropped 5 bases and J dropped 2; count of bases not matched to a gene: 9. This CDR3 comprises 15 residues. This sequence originates from a man between 50 and 59 years old who received an inactivated influenza vaccine. This material consisted of CD4+ T cells sorted from PBMCs, taken approximately 5 days after vaccination. The genes are TRBV6-2 or TRBV6-3 and TRBJ2-7; 7 positions match TRBD1. The DNA for the CDR3 is TGTGCCAGCAGTCCCCTCCCCGGACAGGCCTACGAGCAGTACTTC. This codes for CASSPLPGQAYEQYF.